Listed below are T cell receptor beta chains from one sample, sequenced in a study of read filtering for tumor transcriptome and immune sequencing. One entry per CDR3 protein, called by TCRdb with MiXCR from the reads. The table records more than 55,000 distinct CDR3 sequences, around 20% of them present only once. Sequencing input: a population of CD138-negative cells sorted from bone marrow. Source of these receptors: a donor over 35 with multiple myeloma. CDR3s include the opening cysteine and the closing phenylalanine or tryptophan. Fields, in order: D gene, clone size, CDR3 length, V gene, J gene, CDR3 DNA, CDR3 protein. A D gene is named only where the DNA matches it firmly. Not every row has a clone size; where given, it reads once, few, many or a size class.

d_call: TRBD2
clone_size: medium-sized
cdr3_length: 14
v_call: TRBV5-1
j_call: TRBJ2-1
cdr3_nt: TGCGCCAGCAGCTTTAGCGGGGCTTACAATGAGCAGTTCTTC
cdr3_aa: CASSFSGAYNEQFF

d_call: TRBD2
clone_size: many
cdr3_length: 14
v_call: TRBV5-1
j_call: TRBJ2-3
cdr3_nt: TGCGCCAGCAGCCTCGGGACTAGCGGATACGCGGAGTATTTT
cdr3_aa: CASSLGTSGYAEYF

d_call: -
clone_size: many
cdr3_length: 16
v_call: TRBV3-1
j_call: TRBJ2-2
cdr3_nt: TGTGCCAGCAGCCAAGGTCCGGTCAGTCGCACCGGGGAGCTGTTTTTT
cdr3_aa: CASSQGPVSRTGELFF

d_call: -
clone_size: many
cdr3_length: 15
v_call: TRBV19
j_call: TRBJ2-5
cdr3_nt: TGTGCCAGTAGTATTCGAAGGCAGGGAAAAGAGACCCAGTACTTC
cdr3_aa: CASSIRRQGKETQYF

d_call: -
clone_size: many
cdr3_length: 13
v_call: TRBV2
j_call: TRBJ1-1
cdr3_nt: TGTGCCAGCAAGATAGGACAGAACACTGAAGCTTTCTTT
cdr3_aa: CASKIGQNTEAFF

d_call: TRBD2
clone_size: many
cdr3_length: 15
v_call: TRBV5-1
j_call: TRBJ2-5
cdr3_nt: TGCGCCAGCAGCTTCGGACTAGCGGGGGTGGAGACCCAGTACTTC
cdr3_aa: CASSFGLAGVETQYF

d_call: -
clone_size: -
cdr3_length: 17
v_call: TRBV2
j_call: TRBJ2-1
cdr3_nt: TGTGCCAGCAGTGAAGAGGTCGGCGGGGGCCCCTACAATGAGCAGTTCTTC
cdr3_aa: CASSEEVGGGPYNEQFF

d_call: -
clone_size: few
cdr3_length: 15
v_call: TRBV5-6
j_call: TRBJ2-1
cdr3_nt: TGTGCCAGCAGCCGGGGCAGGTACCCTAACAATGAGCAGTTCTTC
cdr3_aa: CASSRGRYPNNEQFF

d_call: -
clone_size: many
cdr3_length: 13
v_call: TRBV14
j_call: TRBJ2-5
cdr3_nt: TGTGCCAGCAGCCAAGACCGAGCGGGGACCCAGTACTTC
cdr3_aa: CASSQDRAGTQYF

d_call: TRBD2
clone_size: many
cdr3_length: 14
v_call: TRBV12-3/TRBV12-4
j_call: TRBJ2-1
cdr3_nt: TGTGCCAGCAGCACTAGCGGGGGGGCTGGGGAGCAGTTCTTC
cdr3_aa: CASSTSGGAGEQFF

d_call: -
clone_size: many
cdr3_length: 16
v_call: TRBV25-1
j_call: TRBJ1-1
cdr3_nt: TGTGCCAGCAGTGAATTCGGGAACAGGGTGGATACTGAAGCTTTCTTT
cdr3_aa: CASSEFGNRVDTEAFF

d_call: -
clone_size: many
cdr3_length: 14
v_call: TRBV28
j_call: TRBJ1-5
cdr3_nt: TGTGCCAGCAGTCCAAGGAGTTCAAATCAGCCCCAGCATTTT
cdr3_aa: CASSPRSSNQPQHF

d_call: -
clone_size: many
cdr3_length: 12
v_call: TRBV6-5
j_call: TRBJ2-2
cdr3_nt: TGTGCCAGCAGTAGCAGTTCTGGGGAGCTGTTTTTT
cdr3_aa: CASSSSSGELFF